This passage covers 24 T cell receptor beta chains from one sample sequenced in a study of PD-L1 blockade in urothelial cancer. As to time point: pretreatment peripheral blood. Sequencing was performed with immunoSEQ multiplex PCR; in TCRdb, only in-frame clones are kept and a portion is missing. The table lists some 100,000 clones, about 89% of them singletons. Here the sequenced sample was PBMCs, taken around atezolizumab (anti-PD-L1) treatment. These receptors came from a woman at least 80 years old with urothelial cancer.

The DNA for the CDR3 is TGTGCCAGCTCACTAGCCGTCTACGAGCAGTACTTC. Translation gives CASSLAVYEQYF. The chain is built from TRBV18 and TRBJ2-7; D remains unclear. Trimming cost V 4 bases and J 3 bases, with 7 bases left between them. CDR3 length: 12 amino acids. Germline V lookup: CDR1 KGHSH, CDR2 LQKENI.

The rearrangement uses TRBV18 and TRBJ2-7; no reliable D call. CDR3 length: 15 amino acids. The V gene's germline CDR1 is KGHSH and CDR2 LQKENI. V dropped 2 bases and J dropped 2 bases, with 13 bases sitting between them. DNA of the CDR3: TGTGCCAGCTCACCAAAAAATACAGTGACCTACGAGCAGTACTTC. Amino acid sequence: CASSPKNTVTYEQYF.

This clone was picked up one time. The chain recombines TRBV27 with TRBJ2-7, with TRBD2 identical over 13 bases. CDR1 and CDR2 (germline): MNHEY, SMNVEV (reference sequence). CDR3 length: 18 amino acids. V gave up 6 bases and J gave up 5 bases; unmatched junction bases: 16. This chain's CDR3 is CASRPEGLAGFFSDEQYF. The CDR3 nucleotides read TGTGCCAGCAGACCCGAGGGACTAGCGGGATTCTTTAGCGACGAGCAGTACTTC.

V is TRBV27 and J is TRBJ2-6; TRBD1 agrees at 7 bases. Germline V CDR1 and CDR2: MNHEY, SMNVEV (reference sequence). V lost 10 bases, J lost 0 bases, and 6 bases stayed unmatched. This CDR3 comprises 15 residues. Here the CDR3 reads CATRQGTSGANVLTF. Here the CDR3 DNA reads TGTGCCACCCGACAGGGTACCTCTGGGGCCAACGTCCTGACTTTC.

This chain joins TRBV6-1 and TRBJ1-2; the D gene is possibly TRBD1 (5 bases). Germline assignment: CDR1 MNHNS and CDR2 SASEGT. This CDR3 is built from 13 residues. V gave up 6 bases and J gave up 2 bases, with 10 bases separating them. The CDR3 protein is CASRGGINYGYTF. As DNA, the CDR3 is TGTGCCAGCAGGGGGGGAATAAACTATGGCTACACCTTC.

The chain carries TRBV7-9 and TRBJ1-5; 7 bases map to TRBD1. The CDR3 sequence is 12 residues long. Unmatched junction bases numbered 1, after V lost 2 bases and J lost 9 bases. Germline CDR1 and CDR2: SEHNR and FQNEAQ (reference sequence). The CDR3 loop reads CASSLNRGPQHF. CDR3 in DNA: TGTGCCAGCAGCTTAAACAGGGGGCCCCAGCATTTT.

This chain joins TRBV6-5 and TRBJ1-1; D ambiguous. This CDR3 has 16 residues. The V end lost 0 bases, the J end lost 0 bases, and 11 bases lay between the germline ends. The V gene's germline CDR1 is MNHEY and CDR2 SVGAGI. The CDR3 DNA follows: TGTGCCAGCAGTTACTCCCCCCAGATCATGAACACTGAAGCTTTCTTT. Translated, it gives CASSYSPQIMNTEAFF.

The chain recombines TRBV6-5 with TRBJ1-5; D possibly corresponds to TRBD1 (6 bases). V lost 4 bases to trimming and J lost 2 bases, with 15 bases between them. Per the germline V gene, CDR1 is MNHEY and CDR2 is SVGAGI. The CDR3 covers 16 residues. CDR3 protein: CASSSYGGLGNQPQHF. For the CDR3, the DNA is TGTGCCAGCAGTTCCTATGGGGGCTTAGGCAATCAGCCCCAGCATTTT.

This chain joins TRBV27 and TRBJ2-7, with TRBD1 as a possible D gene (5 bases). Germline loops: CDR1 MNHEY, CDR2 SMNVEV (reference sequence). CDR3 length equals 14 residues. V was trimmed by 4 bases and J by 0 bases, leaving 10 bases between them. For the CDR3, the DNA is TGTGCCAGCAGTTCCTCTAGGGGCTCCTACGAGCAGTACTTC. Protein product: CASSSSRGSYEQYF.

The gene calls are TRBV11-1 and TRBJ2-7, with D hard to call. Germline V gene sequence: CDR1 SGHAT, CDR2 FQDESV (reference sequence). Between the trimmed V and J ends, which lost 2 bases and 2 bases, there was a span of 10 bases. The CDR3 covers 14 residues. The DNA of the CDR3 is TGTGCCAGCAGCTTATATGGCAAACCCTACGAGCAGTACTTC. Translating gives CASSLYGKPYEQYF.

The chain couples TRBV7-3 to TRBJ2-1; weak D call: TRBD2 (6 bases). Per the germline V gene, CDR1 is SGHTA and CDR2 is FQGTGA. This CDR3 is 15 amino acids long. V was clipped by 7 bases and J by 3 bases, with 16 bases between them. The CDR3 loop is CASTHGAGNYNEQFF. The CDR3 nucleotides read TGTGCCAGCACCCATGGGGCGGGGAACTACAATGAGCAGTTCTTC.

This chain joins TRBV13 and TRBJ2-7; tentative D call: TRBD1 (5 bases). The CDR3 spans 15 residues. Germline-derived CDR1 and CDR2 are PRHDT and FYEKMQ (reference sequence). The ends were cut back, 5 bases at V and 2 bases at J, with 16 bases in the middle. This chain's CDR3 is CASSRGGTRTYEQYF. The DNA of the CDR3 is TGTGCCAGCAGCAGGGGCGGCACCAGAACCTACGAGCAGTACTTC.

In nucleotides, the CDR3 is TGTGCCAGCAGCCGGGACAATAACTATGGCTACACCTTC. Residues: CASSRDNNYGYTF. This chain links TRBV6-5 with TRBJ1-2; a possible D gene is TRBD1 (6 bases). Germline V gene lookup returns CDR1 MNHEY and CDR2 SVGAGI. The CDR3 extends over 13 amino acids. Between the trimmed V and J ends, which lost 6 bases and 1 base, there was a span of 9 bases.

CDR3: CASSLVAGGPANEQFF. The CDR3 DNA is TGTGCCAGCAGCTTAGTAGCGGGAGGCCCCGCCAATGAGCAGTTCTTC. The chain carries TRBV7-9 and TRBJ2-1, with 10 bases that match TRBD2. Germline loops: CDR1 SEHNR, CDR2 FQNEAQ (reference sequence). With V trimmed by 1 base and J by 6 bases, 6 bases remained unmatched. This CDR3 is 16 amino acids long.

The J gene is TRBJ2-3, the V gene TRBV4-1, with D perhaps TRBD1 (5 bases). Deletions cut 4 bases from V and 6 bases from J, with 14 bases between. CDR1 and CDR2 (germline): MGHRA, YSYEKL. CDR3 length: 14 residues. The CDR3 reads CASSRDRFLDTQYF. In nucleotides, the CDR3 is TGCGCCAGCAGCCGAGACAGATTCTTGGATACGCAGTATTTT.

V usage is TRBV19 and J usage is TRBJ1-5, with 8 bases aligning to TRBD1. Germline CDR1 LNHDA, CDR2 SQIVND (reference sequence). This CDR3 has 17 residues. Trimming removed 0 bases from V and 6 bases from J; junction bases left unmatched: 10. The CDR3 DNA sequence: TGTGCCAGTAGTATAGATCGCGGACAGGGAGCAGGTCAGCCCCAGCATTTT. Its protein is CASSIDRGQGAGQPQHF.

This chain links TRBV19 with TRBJ1-2; D not resolved. Germline CDR1 and CDR2: LNHDA and SQIVND (reference sequence). V shed 4 bases and J shed 5 bases, with 17 bases lying between them. The CDR3 is 15 amino acids. The CDR3 spells CASSTTGSPRYGYTF. CDR3 sequence (DNA): TGTGCCAGTAGTACAACCGGGTCCCCAAGGTATGGCTACACCTTC.

The genes are TRBV7-2 and TRBJ2-7, with 8 bases identical to TRBD2. Germline CDR1 SGHTA, CDR2 FQGNSA. V was clipped by 1 base and J by 2 bases; unmatched bases: 4. The CDR3 runs to 15 residues. CDR3 DNA: TGTGCCAGCAGCTTAGGCGCGGGGGGCCCCTACGAGCAGTACTTC. It codes for CASSLGAGGPYEQYF.

V and J are TRBV6-6 and TRBJ1-2, with D possibly being TRBD1 (6 bases). Germline CDR1 reads MNHNY; CDR2 reads SVGAGI (reference sequence). This CDR3 region has 14 residues. V shed 4 bases and J shed 5 bases, with 14 bases lying between them. CDR3 amino acids: CASSLTGPPYGYTF. In DNA, the CDR3 is TGTGCCAGCAGTTTAACAGGGCCTCCTTATGGCTACACCTTC.

V gene TRBV29-1 combines with J gene TRBJ2-3, with 9 bases fitting TRBD2. This CDR3 is built from 12 residues. Germline trimming cut 5 bases from V and 3 bases from J; bases unmatched to any gene: 0. Germline loops: CDR1 SQVTM, CDR2 ANQGSEA. The CDR3 DNA reads as TGCAGCGTTCTAGCGGGGACAGATACGCAGTATTTT. The encoded protein is CSVLAGTDTQYF.

Only one count was recorded for this clone. Written as DNA, the CDR3 is TGCGCCAGCAGCCTTAGCGGGAGTTCCTACAATGAGCAGTTCTTC. Its protein is CASSLSGSSYNEQFF. The gene calls are TRBV5-1 and TRBJ2-1; 9 nucleotides line up with TRBD2. The CDR3 loop spans 15 amino acids. The V and J ends lost 4 bases and 1 base, in that order; junction bases with no gene match: 3. Germline assignment: CDR1 SGHRS and CDR2 YFSETQ. The whole variable domain, remainder taken from reference TRBV5-1 and TRBJ2-1, is KAGVTQTPRYLIKTRGQQVTLSCSPISGHRSVSWYQQTPGQGLQFLFEYFSETQRNKGNFPGRFSGRQFSNSRSEMNVSTLELGDSALYLCASSLSGSSYNEQFFGPGTRLTVL.

V gene TRBV5-1 combines with J gene TRBJ2-2, with TRBD2 as a possible D gene (5 bases). The germline gives CDR1 SGHRS, CDR2 YFSETQ. V lost 2 bases, J lost 2 bases, and 7 bases lay in between. The CDR3 loop spans 14 amino acids. The CDR3 sequence is CASSFRGNTGELFF. The DNA of the CDR3 is TGCGCCAGCAGCTTTCGGGGAAACACCGGGGAGCTGTTTTTT.

The rearrangement joins TRBV10-3 to TRBJ2-1, with D possibly matching TRBD2 (6 bases). Trimming took off 7 bases at V and 2 bases at J, with 15 bases between the two ends. The CDR3 sequence is 15 residues long. Germline V lookup: CDR1 ENHRY, CDR2 SYGVKD. The CDR3 protein is CAIKRRDGAYNEQFF. The CDR3 nucleotides read TGTGCCATCAAACGGCGGGACGGAGCCTACAATGAGCAGTTCTTC.

The chain combines TRBV6-1 with TRBJ2-1; D perhaps matches TRBD1 (6 bases). This CDR3 region has 14 residues. The germline V gene has CDR1 MNHNS and CDR2 SASEGT. The ends were cut back, 6 bases at V and 8 bases at J, with 17 bases in the middle. Written as DNA, the CDR3 is TGTGCCAGCAGCTGGGGGCCCTACGGGGATGAGCAGTTCTTC. It specifies CASSWGPYGDEQFF.